The next 23 T cell receptor beta chains were all read from a single sample in a study of blood T cells in healthy people across ages. A second PCR of roughly 7 to 11 cycles used a sample-barcoded 5' primer and a J-beta primer mix. TCRdb independently ran MiXCR on the 5' RACE reads; one entry per CDR3 protein. The sample contains 600,000 to 1,000,000 distinct CDR3 sequences, 58% of which appear only once. The source material was blood. The receptor source for this set is a young man in good health.

This chain connects TRBV9 to TRBJ2-7; D remains ambiguous. The CDR3 contains 16 residues. Germline V lookup: CDR1 SGDLS, CDR2 YYNGEE. V gave up 3 bases and J gave up 6 bases, with 22 bases separating them. CDR3 DNA: TGTGCCAGCAGCGAGAGTATGGCCCACGGAATTAGCGAGCAGTACTTC. Amino acid sequence: CASSESMAHGISEQYF.

V and J are TRBV20-1 and TRBJ2-3; 10 nucleotides line up with TRBD1. The CDR3 consists of 14 residues. The germline V gene has CDR1 DFQATT and CDR2 SNEGSKA (reference sequence). After removal of 3 bases from V and 4 bases from J, the junction contained 4 bases not matched to a gene. The CDR3 here is CSARGQGTSDTQYF. The CDR3 DNA sequence: TGCAGTGCTAGGGGACAGGGGACGTCAGATACGCAGTATTTT.

The sample holds a few counts of this clonotype. The chain joins TRBV6-2 or TRBV6-3 to TRBJ1-6, with unresolved D. From germline, CDR1 is MNHEY and CDR2 SVGEGT. CDR3 size: 15 residues. V lost 6 bases, J lost 9 bases, and 18 bases lay in between. CDR3: CASRFRTGVGSPLHF. The CDR3 DNA reads as TGTGCCAGCAGATTTAGGACGGGCGTCGGTTCACCCCTCCACTTT.

The table lists this clonotype with a few counts. This rearrangement joins TRBV29-1 to TRBJ2-1; TRBD1 is a possible D gene (6 bases). In germline, CDR1 is SQVTM, CDR2 ANQGSEA. Trimming cost V 3 bases and J 8 bases, with 8 bases left between them. This CDR3 contains 11 residues. The CDR3 coding sequence is TGCAGCGTTGACCCAGGGGATGAGCAGTTCTTC. It specifies CSVDPGDEQFF.

Of note for this clonotype: At one boundary the junction diverges from the germline segment, which might be a read error. This sequence joins TRBV18 and TRBJ2-7, with a weak D call TRBD2 (6 bases). The J call may be wrong; the DNA end is better matched by TRBJ2-5. CDR3 length equals 16 residues. The germline CDR1 and CDR2 sequences are KGHSH and LQKENI. The CDR3 is CASAPYSGAPPETQYF. The DNA of the CDR3 is TGTGCCAGCGCACCCTATAGCGGAGCCCCCCCCGAGACCCAGTACTTC.

This clonotype was seen more than once but under ten times. The gene calls are TRBV7-2 and TRBJ2-7; D unclear. V lost 0 bases to trimming and J lost 0 bases, with 9 bases between them. The CDR3 contains 15 residues. Germline CDR1 reads SGHTA; CDR2 reads FQGNSA. The CDR3: CASSLAAQPSYEQYF. The CDR3 coding sequence is TGTGCCAGCAGCTTAGCGGCACAACCCTCCTACGAGCAGTACTTC.

This clonotype was observed a handful of times. This rearrangement joins TRBV6-2 or TRBV6-3 to TRBJ2-6; D is possibly TRBD1 (6 bases). V was pared by 10 bases and J by 1 base, with 8 bases between. The CDR3 contains 13 residues. CDR1 is MNHEY and CDR2 is SVGEGT in the germline V gene. The CDR3 sequence: CATRGSGANVLTF. The CDR3 DNA is TGTGCCACCAGGGGTTCTGGGGCCAACGTCCTGACTTTC.

This clonotype was recorded once. This chain connects TRBV5-6 to TRBJ1-6, with D perhaps TRBD1 (6 bases). V was shortened by 3 bases and J by 7 bases, with 17 bases between the two germline ends. This CDR3 contains 16 residues. Germline values: CDR1 SGHDT, CDR2 YYEEEE. The CDR3 sequence is CASSYSGAAHNSPLHF. Written as DNA, the CDR3 is TGTGCCAGCAGCTACTCAGGGGCGGCCCACAATTCACCCCTCCACTTT.

The chain has TRBV20-1 and TRBJ2-1; TRBD2 is a possible D gene (5 bases). The DNA end favors TRBJ2-7, so the J call may be wrong. The germline CDR1 and CDR2 sequences are DFQATT and SNEGSKA (reference sequence). The length of the CDR3 is 13 residues. This CDR3 is CSGQRSSYNEQYF. The CDR3 bases are TGCAGTGGGCAGCGGAGCTCCTACAATGAGCAGTACTTC.

The chain combines TRBV29-1 with TRBJ2-1; no clear D gene. This CDR3 contains 13 residues. CDR1 and CDR2 (germline): SQVTM, ANQGSEA. V lost 7 bases to trimming and J lost 6 bases, with 16 bases between them. CDR3 in amino acids: CSAPLASPNEQFF. The CDR3 region has the DNA TGCAGCGCCCCATTGGCTTCTCCCAATGAGCAGTTCTTC.

The rearrangement uses TRBV28 and TRBJ1-5, with TRBD1 as a possible D gene (5 bases). This CDR3 has 13 amino acids. Germline V CDR1 and CDR2: MDHEN, SYDVKM. V dropped 6 bases and J dropped 11 bases, with 17 bases sitting between them. CDR3 in amino acids: CASSWGSVMAQHF. CDR3 DNA sequence: TGTGCCAGCAGCTGGGGGTCGGTCATGGCCCAGCATTTT. The whole variable domain, filled in from reference TRBV28 and TRBJ1-5, reads DVKVTQSSRYLVKRTGEKVFLECVQDMDHENMFWYRQDPGLGLRLIYFSYDVKMKEKGDIPEGYSVSREKKERFSLILESASTNQTSMYLCASSWGSVMAQHFGDGTRLSIL.

This clonotype has just one count. This chain connects TRBV11-1 to TRBJ2-7; D may correspond to TRBD1 or TRBD2 (7 bases each). There are 13 residues in the CDR3. Germline V gene sequence: CDR1 SGHAT, CDR2 FQDESV (reference sequence). V lost 5 bases and J 4 bases, leaving 12 bases between the germline ends. The CDR3 nucleotides are TGTGCCAGCAGCGATCAGGGGGGGTACGAGCAGTACTTC. Translated: CASSDQGGYEQYF.

With regard to this clonotype: The germline gene is not matched at one end of the junction; a read error may be the cause. The V call is TRBV4-2, the J call TRBJ2-5; D not certain. CDR3 length equals 16 residues. Germline V gene lookup returns CDR1 LGHNA and CDR2 YNFKEQ. DNA for the CDR3: TGTGCCAGCAGCCAAGATCCGACACCGTACCAAGAGGCCCAGTACTTC. This codes for CASSQDPTPYQEAQYF.

This clonotype was seen more than once but under ten times. The rearrangement links TRBV6-6 to TRBJ1-2; D unresolved. V was clipped by 2 bases and J by 8 bases, with 3 bases between them. The CDR3 spans 10 residues. From germline, CDR1 is MNHNY and CDR2 SVGAGI (reference sequence). The CDR3 DNA reads as TGTGCCAGCAGTTACGCGGGCTACACCTTC. Its translation: CASSYAGYTF.

This chain joins TRBV11-2 and TRBJ2-1; 8 bases line up with TRBD2. The trim removed 4 bases at V and 6 bases at J, leaving 11 bases unmatched. CDR3 size: 16 residues. Germline CDR1 SGHAT, CDR2 FQNNGV. CDR3 nucleotide sequence: TGTGCCAGCAGCTCATTCGTAGCGGGGCGTACCAATGAGCAGTTCTTC. Protein: CASSSFVAGRTNEQFF.

This clonotype came up a few times. J is TRBJ2-7 and V is TRBV7-3; TRBD2 is a possible D gene (5 bases). The CDR3 has 16 residues. V was trimmed by 5 bases and J by 6 bases, leaving 23 bases between them. The germline V gene encodes CDR1 SGHTA and CDR2 FQGTGA. The CDR3 loop is CASSRLGEGLLSEQYF. The CDR3 region has the DNA TGTGCCAGCAGCCGCCTAGGCGAGGGTCTCCTTTCCGAGCAGTACTTC.

This clonotype was recorded a few times. The chain employs TRBV29-1 and TRBJ2-7; D possibly corresponds to TRBD1 (5 bases). The J call is in doubt because the DNA end fits TRBJ2-5 better. The CDR3 runs to 16 residues. Germline V lookup: CDR1 SQVTM, CDR2 ANQGSEA. In nucleotides, the CDR3 is TGCAGCGTTTGGAAGGTGGGGCCCGATTTCAGGGAGACCCAGTACTTC. Its protein product is CSVWKVGPDFRETQYF.

This clonotype was seen just once. The chain uses TRBV7-2 and TRBJ2-3, with 8 positions matching TRBD1. Germline values: CDR1 SGHTA, CDR2 FQGNSA. With V trimmed by 5 bases and J by 5 bases, 6 bases remained unmatched. This CDR3 region has 14 residues. The CDR3 sequence is CASSQGQVVDTQYF. The CDR3 region has the DNA TGTGCCAGCAGCCAGGGACAGGTGGTAGATACGCAGTATTTT.

This clonotype was counted only a few times. The rearrangement uses TRBV2 and TRBJ2-7; D may correspond to TRBD1 or TRBD2 (5 bases each). The closer fit of TRBJ2-4 to the DNA end suggests the J call may be wrong. In germline, CDR1 is SNHLY, CDR2 FYNNEI. The CDR3 length is 13 residues. The CDR3: CASSGGYPNIQYF. CDR3 bases: TGTGCCAGCAGTGGGGGGTACCCGAACATTCAGTACTTC.

This chain connects TRBV4-2 to TRBJ2-3, with a weak D call TRBD1 (6 bases). The germline V gene encodes CDR1 LGHNA and CDR2 YNFKEQ. The CDR3 is made up of 16 amino acids. V lost 4 bases, J lost 1 base, and 15 bases lay in between. CDR3 in amino acids: CASSPPRGQRTDTQYF. Written as DNA, the CDR3 is TGTGCCAGCAGCCCACCCCGTGGACAGCGCACAGATACGCAGTATTTT.

This clonotype was seen ten or more times. The rearrangement uses TRBV27 and TRBJ2-5; TRBD2 matches at 8 bases. CDR1 is MNHEY and CDR2 is SMNVEV in the germline V gene (reference sequence). Unmatched junction bases numbered 4, after V lost 0 bases and J lost 1 base. The CDR3 consists of 16 residues. The CDR3 spells CASSLSMTSAQETQYF. The CDR3 DNA sequence: TGTGCCAGCAGTTTATCCATGACTAGCGCCCAAGAGACCCAGTACTTC.

The chain couples TRBV11-2 to TRBJ2-3; 7 bases align to TRBD2. CDR1 SGHAT and CDR2 FQNNGV come from the germline V gene. After removal of 5 bases from V and 1 base from J, the junction contained 18 bases not matched to a gene. This CDR3 comprises 19 residues. CDR3 coding DNA: TGTGCCAGCAGCATCACGGTCATTACAGGTGCGGGGGGCACAGATACGCAGTATTTT. This gives the protein CASSITVITGAGGTDTQYF.

The genes are TRBV5-6 and TRBJ2-2, with 7 bases fitting TRBD2. CDR3 length: 16 residues. Looked up from germline, CDR1 is SGHDT and CDR2 is YYEEEE. J gave up 3 bases and V 4 bases, and 9 bases lay outside the gene matches. This chain's CDR3 is CASSPLGAGDTGELFF. The CDR3, as DNA: TGTGCCAGCAGCCCCCTAGGGGCGGGGGACACCGGGGAGCTGTTTTTT.